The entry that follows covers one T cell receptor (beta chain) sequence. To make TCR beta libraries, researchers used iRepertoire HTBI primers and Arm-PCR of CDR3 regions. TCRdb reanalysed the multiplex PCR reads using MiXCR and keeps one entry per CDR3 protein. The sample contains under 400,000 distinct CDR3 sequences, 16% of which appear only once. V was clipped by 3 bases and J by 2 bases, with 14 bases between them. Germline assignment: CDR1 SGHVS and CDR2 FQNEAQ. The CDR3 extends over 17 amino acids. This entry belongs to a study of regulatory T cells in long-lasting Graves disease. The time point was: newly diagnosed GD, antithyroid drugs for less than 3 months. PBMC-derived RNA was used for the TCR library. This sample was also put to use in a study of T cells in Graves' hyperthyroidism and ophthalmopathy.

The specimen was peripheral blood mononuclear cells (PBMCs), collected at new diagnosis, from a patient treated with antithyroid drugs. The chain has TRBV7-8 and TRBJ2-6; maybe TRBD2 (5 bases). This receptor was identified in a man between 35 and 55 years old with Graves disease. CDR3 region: CASSLARRGPGANVLTF. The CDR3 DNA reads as TGTGCCAGCAGCTTGGCCCGTCGAGGGCCTGGGGCCAACGTCCTGACTTTC. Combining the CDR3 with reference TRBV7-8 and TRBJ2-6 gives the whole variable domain GAGVSQSPRYKVAKRGQDVALRCDPISGHVSLFWYQQALGQGPEFLTYFQNEAQLDKSGLPSDRFFAERPEGSVSTLKIQRTQQEDSAVYLCASSLARRGPGANVLTFGAGSRLTVL.